This entry concerns a single TCR beta chain. TCRbeta libraries were built with three rounds of nested PCR, modified from ARM-PCR. TCRdb redid the calling of the multiplex PCR reads with MiXCR, one entry per CDR3 protein. The sample lists approximately 75,000 distinct CDR3 sequences; under 85% were seen once. The data belong to a study of tumor and adjacent non-tumor tissue in lung cancer. On the study more broadly: On average, productive TCRbeta reads reached about 4.17 million per sample.

This sample's RNA came from whole unsorted tissue. V lost 7 bases and J lost 5; bases outside the gene matches: 10. The CDR3 loop spans 15 amino acids. The sequence came from a woman between 50 and 59 years old with non-small cell lung cancer. The sample taken for sequencing was lung tumor tissue. The chain uses TRBV12-3 or TRBV12-4 and TRBJ2-1, with 8 bases matching TRBD2. The CDR3: CASMQKAGADNEQFF. The CDR3 DNA reads as TGTGCCAGCATGCAAAAAGCGGGGGCGGACAATGAGCAGTTCTTC.